These T cell receptor beta chains were read from a single sample in a study of blood T cell repertoires in COVID-19. Clones were sequenced by immunoSEQ multiplex PCR, and TCRdb holds only the in-frame ones, with some missing. In the table there are 62,000 or so clones, 75% to 90% of which are singletons. The sequencing input was peripheral blood. Source of these receptors: a man aged 50-60 years with active COVID-19. CDR3s leave out the opening cysteine and the closing phenylalanine or tryptophan. Each record gives: V gene, J gene, CDR3 protein.

v_call: TRBV5-1; j_call: TRBJ2-3; cdr3_aa: ASSRWGDTDTQY
v_call: TRBV7-9; j_call: TRBJ2-2; cdr3_aa: ASSLPLEGDANTGELF
v_call: TRBV29-1; j_call: TRBJ1-4; cdr3_aa: SVRDFLEKLF
v_call: TRBV2; j_call: TRBJ1-2; cdr3_aa: ASSYGQGGNYGYT
v_call: TRBV28; j_call: TRBJ1-2; cdr3_aa: ATGQGSVGSYGYT
v_call: TRBV6-2/TRBV6-3; j_call: TRBJ1-6; cdr3_aa: ASSRGQGNSPLH
v_call: TRBV28; j_call: TRBJ2-5; cdr3_aa: ASSLSRGRETQY
v_call: TRBV6-5; j_call: TRBJ1-2; cdr3_aa: ASSYFGGGDGYT
v_call: TRBV3-1/TRBV3-2; j_call: TRBJ2-3; cdr3_aa: ASSPGTSGGYSTDTQY
v_call: TRBV18; j_call: TRBJ2-1; cdr3_aa: ASSPEMKTEQF
v_call: TRBV6-5; j_call: TRBJ2-1; cdr3_aa: ASFPTGGAAGEQF
v_call: TRBV29-1; j_call: TRBJ1-5; cdr3_aa: SVRDRGWSVDQPQH
v_call: TRBV3-1/TRBV3-2; j_call: TRBJ2-7; cdr3_aa: ASSHARGHQY
v_call: TRBV7-3; j_call: TRBJ2-5; cdr3_aa: ASSPGLAHQETQY
v_call: TRBV5-1; j_call: TRBJ2-7; cdr3_aa: ASANAGGPYEQY
v_call: TRBV14; j_call: TRBJ2-7; cdr3_aa: ASSQVHNSYEQY
v_call: TRBV4-3; j_call: TRBJ2-3; cdr3_aa: ASSQERAGGPDTQY
v_call: TRBV19; j_call: TRBJ1-2; cdr3_aa: ASSIALGPQGYT
v_call: TRBV19; j_call: TRBJ1-2; cdr3_aa: ASSPRGIWGYT
v_call: TRBV7-3; j_call: TRBJ1-5; cdr3_aa: ASSPTGGNQPQH
v_call: TRBV5-1; j_call: TRBJ2-5; cdr3_aa: ASSRYPRDQETQY
v_call: TRBV12-5; j_call: TRBJ1-2; cdr3_aa: ASGSFLYGYT
v_call: TRBV29-1; j_call: TRBJ2-7; cdr3_aa: SVETRGGLYEQY
v_call: TRBV29-1; j_call: TRBJ1-2; cdr3_aa: SVQGQGHYGYT
v_call: TRBV7-2; j_call: TRBJ2-7; cdr3_aa: ASSLQGNSYEQY
v_call: TRBV19; j_call: TRBJ2-2; cdr3_aa: ASSTSGEGELF
v_call: TRBV2; j_call: TRBJ1-2; cdr3_aa: ASSILEGADGYT
v_call: TRBV7-9; j_call: TRBJ2-7; cdr3_aa: ASSLFGRDYEQY
v_call: TRBV5-6; j_call: TRBJ2-5; cdr3_aa: ASSLALAGAETQY
v_call: TRBV6-5; j_call: TRBJ1-1; cdr3_aa: ASSSLGSGTNTEAF
v_call: TRBV5-1; j_call: TRBJ1-2; cdr3_aa: ASSLGKGADYGYT
v_call: TRBV6-5; j_call: TRBJ1-5; cdr3_aa: ASSYSGSASQPQH
v_call: TRBV5-6; j_call: TRBJ2-5; cdr3_aa: ASSLAGAQETQY
v_call: TRBV11-2; j_call: TRBJ1-1; cdr3_aa: ASSFRQGNLEAF
v_call: TRBV6-1; j_call: TRBJ2-7; cdr3_aa: ASSERGSHTYEQY
v_call: TRBV12-3/TRBV12-4; j_call: TRBJ2-5; cdr3_aa: ASSLTGLETQY
v_call: TRBV7-6; j_call: TRBJ2-1; cdr3_aa: ASSLGRAGPVYNEQF
v_call: TRBV19; j_call: TRBJ1-1; cdr3_aa: ASRGSASGSTEAF
v_call: TRBV19; j_call: TRBJ2-1; cdr3_aa: ASSIYDRGYNEQF
v_call: TRBV18; j_call: TRBJ2-1; cdr3_aa: ASSPTSGVLSDEQF
v_call: TRBV12-5; j_call: TRBJ2-1; cdr3_aa: ASGLTTSADYNEQF
v_call: TRBV7-8; j_call: TRBJ2-1; cdr3_aa: ASSLSVAGSSYNEQF
v_call: TRBV6-1; j_call: TRBJ1-2; cdr3_aa: ASREPGGGRVGGYT
v_call: TRBV6-2/TRBV6-3; j_call: TRBJ2-2; cdr3_aa: ASSYGGTGNTGELF